The subject of this entry is one T cell receptor (beta chain). The CDR3 is 15 residues long. Trimming took off 0 bases at V and 5 bases at J, with 15 bases between the two ends. Germline V gene sequence: CDR1 SGHNT, CDR2 YYREEE (reference sequence). The data were obtained in a study of T cell responses to AZD1222 COVID-19 vaccine. For the study at large: Combined were second doses at about 4 or about 12 weeks.

TCRdb's table, derived via immunoSEQ multiplex PCR, lists solely in-frame clones and lacks some. The sample contains some 110,000 clones, roughly 88% of which appear only once. This sequence originates from an adult in good health. The V and J genes are TRBV5-4 and TRBJ2-7; D possibly corresponds to TRBD1 (7 bases). This specimen was peripheral blood, taken on day 0 of AZD1222 vaccination. CDR3 protein: CASSLVEGAFDEQYF. CDR3 DNA: TGTGCCAGCAGCTTGGTGGAGGGGGCGTTCGACGAGCAGTACTTC.